This TCR beta chain was profiled in a study of blood T cell repertoires in COVID-19. As for the study in general: Samples taken during acute and convalescent COVID-19 were collected in the United States, Italy and Spain. T cells, B-cell-depleted T cells, or PBMCs supplied cDNA or gDNA.

Source study methods: Amplified reference gene primers provided the basis for estimating nucleated cell counts. The table came from immunoSEQ multiplex PCR; TCRdb's copy has only in-frame clones and leaves some out. That table supplies the V and J calls and clone size; D and trimming were determined from the DNA. Among tens of thousands of clones listed, about 88% were seen once. This CDR3 is built from 16 residues. Germline V gene data show CDR1 as MNHEY and CDR2 as SMNVEV (reference sequence). Between the trimmed V and J ends, which lost 3 bases and 1 base, there was a span of 14 bases. The specimen sequenced was peripheral blood. The genes are TRBV27 and TRBJ2-3; D perhaps matches TRBD2 (5 bases). The TCR sequence derives from an elderly man with acute or convalescent COVID-19. As DNA, the CDR3 is TGTGCCAGCAGTTTTCCGGACGGACTCCGCACAGATACGCAGTATTTT. The encoded protein is CASSFPDGLRTDTQYF.